These T cell receptor beta chains were read from a single sample in a study of blood T cells in healthy people across ages. TCRdb independently ran MiXCR on the 5' RACE reads; one entry per CDR3 protein. Here the sample spans approximately 850,000 distinct CDR3 sequences, under 45% being singletons. Sequenced: blood. The receptors here all came from a man between 60 and 70 years old in good health. CDR3s include the opening cysteine and the closing phenylalanine or tryptophan. A D gene is named only where the DNA matches it firmly.

CASSLVAGKDEQFF - TRBJ2-1 TRBV7-2
CASRQGLDEQYF TRBD1 TRBJ2-7 TRBV5-1
CASSGGGVDHEQYF - TRBJ2-7 TRBV28
CSAREGARTGELFF - TRBJ2-2 TRBV20-1
CASSISQRGETQYF TRBD2 TRBJ2-5 TRBV19
CASSARQRTHEQYF - TRBJ2-7 TRBV7-9
CASSLQRVGTDTQYF - TRBJ2-3 TRBV7-2
CATSDSEGGSYNEQFF - TRBJ2-1 TRBV24-1
CASSFGQGYGYTF TRBD1 TRBJ1-2 TRBV6-5
CSARGATGAGPYEQYF - TRBJ2-7 TRBV20-1
CASSKGQGASYERYF TRBD1 TRBJ2-7 TRBV9
CATSPPTPGETQYF - TRBJ2-5 TRBV15
CASSFWQEIGEQFF - TRBJ2-1 TRBV5-8
CASSSPAGTETQYF - TRBJ2-5 TRBV9
CSATDRAESYNQFF TRBD1 TRBJ2-1 TRBV20-1
CASSIAGGGGNQPQHF - TRBJ1-5 TRBV19
CASSSTPGRTNTEAFF - TRBJ1-1 TRBV5-5
CASKSGTGDSYEQYF TRBD1 TRBJ2-7 TRBV5-1
CASSLSGQGETQYF TRBD1 TRBJ2-5 TRBV25-1
CASRDTGAGTEAFF TRBD1 TRBJ1-1 TRBV2
CASSQDRERSNQETQYF - TRBJ2-5 TRBV4-1
CASSFTPGTGVRGDTQYF TRBD1 TRBJ2-3 TRBV5-1
CASSLGQSCEQYF TRBD1 TRBJ2-7 TRBV7-2
CASRTGGGRYTF - TRBJ1-2 TRBV7-2
CASRPKTRQGFGSPLHF TRBD1 TRBJ1-6 TRBV6-1
CASKTVANEKLFF - TRBJ1-4 TRBV28
CASSLATGGEAFF - TRBJ1-1 TRBV7-9
CASSQDKLWTGGDYDYTF TRBD1 TRBJ1-2 TRBV4-3
CASSPNGISSYNEQFF - TRBJ2-1 TRBV7-6
CAISDNGNTIYF - TRBJ1-3 TRBV10-3
CAGDRGGVTDTQYF - TRBJ2-3 TRBV6-1
CSVGEGYQPQHF - TRBJ1-5 TRBV29-1
CASSYGGAGGTYNEQFF TRBD2 TRBJ2-1 TRBV6-2/TRBV6-3